This passage covers 15 T cell receptor beta chains from one sample sequenced in a study of cytomegalovirus exposure and HLA in healthy donors. Using immunoSEQ multiplex PCR, the repertoire was profiled, and TCRdb retains in-frame clones only, with some absent. This sample has about 170,000 clones; roughly 90% occur once, and the top ten carry over 9%. The sample comprised PBMCs. All receptors derive from a woman younger than 35 in good health and CMV-seropositive.

The rearrangement uses TRBV2 and TRBJ1-2, with D unclear. Germline CDR1 and CDR2: SNHLY and FYNNEI. Between the trimmed V and J ends, which lost 8 bases and 5 bases, there was a span of 6 bases. CDR3 length: 10 residues. The CDR3 DNA sequence: TGTGCCAGCTTCGCGTATGGCTACACCTTC. It codes for CASFAYGYTF.

This clone has just a few counts. This chain connects TRBV7-9 to TRBJ1-1; D perhaps matches TRBD1 (5 bases). CDR1 is SEHNR, CDR2 FQNEAQ, per germline (reference sequence). CDR3 size: 13 residues. V lost 5 bases, J lost 2 bases, and 9 bases lay in between. The CDR3, as DNA: TGTGCCAGCAGCAGACAGAAAAACACTGAAGCTTTCTTT. Protein sequence: CASSRQKNTEAFF.

The chain uses TRBV18 and TRBJ1-3; 10 bases line up with TRBD1. Germline assignment: CDR1 KGHSH and CDR2 LQKENI. V shed 3 bases and J 2 bases; nucleotides not matched to a gene: 4. This CDR3 comprises 16 residues. DNA for the CDR3: TGTGCCAGCTCACCGGCGACAGGGGGCACTGGAAACACCATATATTTT. It translates to CASSPATGGTGNTIYF. Together with reference TRBV18 and TRBJ1-3, the CDR3 gives the full variable domain: NAGVMQNPRHLVRRRGQEARLRCSPMKGHSHVYWYRQLPEEGLKFMVYLQKENIIDESGMPKERFSAEFPKEGPSILRIQQVVRGDSAAYFCASSPATGGTGNTIYFGEGSWLTVV.

V gene TRBV29-1 combines with J gene TRBJ1-1; weak D call: TRBD1 (5 bases). Between the trimmed V and J ends, which lost 1 base and 1 base, there was a span of 7 bases. The CDR3 has 13 amino acids. Germline assignment: CDR1 SQVTM and CDR2 ANQGSEA. The CDR3 is CSVEGQRNTEAFF. The CDR3 DNA is TGCAGCGTTGAAGGACAGAGGAACACTGAAGCTTTCTTT.

The chain is built from TRBV6-1 and TRBJ1-5; D is unclear. Trimming cost V 5 bases and J 6 bases, with 17 bases left between them. CDR3 size: 15 residues. Per the germline V gene, CDR1 is MNHNS and CDR2 is SASEGT. The CDR3 DNA is TGTGCCAGCAGTATTCATGTGGTAGCTTCTCAGCCCCAGCATTTT. Translated: CASSIHVVASQPQHF.

The chain employs TRBV7-2 and TRBJ2-3; 7 bases are shared with TRBD2. Germline CDR1 SGHTA, CDR2 FQGNSA. V was clipped by 1 base and J by 2 bases; unmatched bases: 12. The length of the CDR3 is 18 residues. The CDR3 sequence is CASSLGVWREGITDTQYF. The DNA of the CDR3 is TGTGCCAGCAGCTTAGGTGTTTGGAGGGAGGGGATCACAGATACGCAGTATTTT. Filled out from reference TRBV7-2 and TRBJ2-3, the complete variable domain reads GAGVSQSPSNKVTEKGKDVELRCDPISGHTALYWYRQSLGQGLEFLIYFQGNSAPDKSGLPSDRFSAERTGGSVSTLTIQRTQQEDSAVYLCASSLGVWREGITDTQYFGPGTRLTVL.

The gene calls are TRBV4-3 and TRBJ2-1, with 13 bases that match TRBD2. This CDR3 spans 19 amino acids. The germline gives CDR1 LGHNA, CDR2 YSLEER. Germline trimming cut 4 bases from V and 6 bases from J; bases unmatched to any gene: 15. For the CDR3, the DNA is TGCGCCAGCAGCCTACAGCCCGGACTAGCGGGAGCTCGGGGCAATGAGCAGTTCTTC. It yields the protein CASSLQPGLAGARGNEQFF.

This chain uses TRBV12-5 with TRBJ2-3, with D perhaps matching TRBD1 (6 bases). V shed 6 bases and J shed 2 bases, with 9 bases lying between them. Germline V gene lookup returns CDR1 LGHNT and CDR2 FRNRAP. This CDR3 has 13 amino acids. This CDR3 is CASGWGPTDTQYF. The DNA for the CDR3 is TGTGCTAGTGGGTGGGGGCCCACAGATACGCAGTATTTT.

The chain links TRBV4-1 to TRBJ2-7; perhaps TRBD1 as D (6 bases). Germline CDR1 is MGHRA and CDR2 is YSYEKL. The length of the CDR3 is 16 residues. Trimming left V 0 bases short and J 1 base short, with 13 bases between. The CDR3 sequence is CASSQDRTAFSYEQYF. The DNA for the CDR3 is TGCGCCAGCAGCCAAGATCGGACAGCTTTTTCCTACGAGCAGTACTTC.

The chain employs TRBV15 and TRBJ2-5; D is uncertain. The CDR3 is made up of 15 amino acids. CDR1 LNHNV and CDR2 YYDKDF come from the germline V gene (reference sequence). The V end was cut by 0 bases, the J end by 2 bases, with 10 bases between. The CDR3 DNA reads TGTGCCACCAGCAGAGACCCGACACCACAAGAGACCCAGTACTTC. It encodes CATSRDPTPQETQYF. The variable domain in full, completed from reference TRBV15 and TRBJ2-5, reads DAMVIQNPRYQVTQFGKPVTLSCSQTLNHNVMYWYQQKSSQAPKLLFHYYDKDFNNEADTPDNFQSRRPNTSFCFLDIRSPGLGDTAMYLCATSRDPTPQETQYFGPGTRLLVL.

The chain combines TRBV10-3 with TRBJ1-1; TRBD1 aligns across 9 bases. V lost 6 bases, J lost 7 bases, and 9 bases stayed unmatched. The germline V gene has CDR1 ENHRY and CDR2 SYGVKD. The CDR3 has 14 amino acids. The CDR3 DNA sequence: TGTGCCATCAGCACTCCGGGACAGGGACTTGAAGCTTTCTTT. Translated, it gives CAISTPGQGLEAFF.

This sequence joins TRBV27 and TRBJ1-2; tentatively, D is TRBD1 (5 bases). Germline CDR1 MNHEY, CDR2 SMNVEV (reference sequence). The CDR3 is 15 amino acids. Trimming removed 6 bases from V and 4 bases from J, with 18 bases in between. CDR3 nucleotide sequence: TGTGCCAGCAGCTACAACCGAGACAGCCCCTATGGCTACACCTTC. Translating gives CASSYNRDSPYGYTF.

The J gene is TRBJ2-1, the V gene TRBV19; 13 bases line up with TRBD2. There are 19 residues in the CDR3. The ends lost 6 bases at V and 4 bases at J; junction bases unmatched: 15. In germline, CDR1 is LNHDA, CDR2 SQIVND (reference sequence). The CDR3 nucleotides read TGTGCCAGTAGACCGCCCCCGGGACTAGCGGGAAGGGGATACAATGAGCAGTTCTTC. It translates to CASRPPPGLAGRGYNEQFF.

This clone was observed a single time. V is TRBV5-1 and J is TRBJ2-5, with 8 bases fitting TRBD2. This CDR3 region has 15 residues. Germline loops: CDR1 SGHRS, CDR2 YFSETQ. The V gene end was trimmed by 4 bases and the J gene end by 5 bases; junction bases not matched to a gene: 10. CDR3 amino acids: CASSGVGRGDETQYF. DNA for the CDR3: TGCGCCAGCAGCGGAGTGGGGCGGGGGGATGAGACCCAGTACTTC. Looking up the rest from reference TRBV5-1 and TRBJ2-5 gives the full variable domain: KAGVTQTPRYLIKTRGQQVTLSCSPISGHRSVSWYQQTPGQGLQFLFEYFSETQRNKGNFPGRFSGRQFSNSRSEMNVSTLELGDSALYLCASSGVGRGDETQYFGPGTRLLVL.

The chain carries TRBV28 and TRBJ2-2, with TRBD2 matching over 8 bases. The junction had 6 bases not matched to a gene; V was cut back by 3 bases and J by 3 bases. Germline CDR1 is MDHEN and CDR2 is SYDVKM. The CDR3 sequence is 16 residues long. In DNA, the CDR3 is TGTGCCAGCAGTTTTTCCTTCGGGGGGGACACCGGGGAGCTGTTTTTT. Protein sequence: CASSFSFGGDTGELFF.